Listed here are 10 T cell receptor beta chains from one sample, sequenced in a study of CD8+ T cells in alopecia areata. Described treatment: oral pan-JAK inhibitor, 5-10 mg twice daily. Extracted RNA was reverse transcribed into cDNA, the sequencing template. TCRdb's table, derived via immunoSEQ multiplex PCR, lists solely in-frame clones and lacks some. The sample has over 120,000 clones; 54% are singletons. The sample here was CD8+ T cells sorted from blood, taken at week 4, from a patient treated with tofacitinib. The source of these receptors is a human donor with alopecia areata.

This chain connects TRBV5-1 to TRBJ2-4, with 12 nucleotides matching TRBD2. The CDR3 has 16 amino acids. The V and J ends lost 4 bases and 2 bases, in that order; junction bases with no gene match: 4. CDR1 is SGHRS and CDR2 is YFSETQ in the germline V gene. The CDR3 reads CASSRTSGVSKNIQYF. For the CDR3, the DNA is TGCGCCAGCAGCCGGACTAGCGGGGTTTCCAAAAACATTCAGTACTTC.

This chain links TRBV6-5 with TRBJ2-5; weak D call: TRBD1 (5 bases). V gave up 0 bases and J gave up 3 bases, with 8 bases separating them. The CDR3 covers 14 residues. Germline lookup yields CDR1 MNHEY and CDR2 SVGAGI. CDR3 in amino acids: CASSYSGREETQYF. The CDR3 DNA sequence: TGTGCCAGCAGTTACTCGGGCAGGGAAGAGACCCAGTACTTC.

V and J are TRBV15 and TRBJ1-1; perhaps TRBD1 as D (6 bases). Trimming cost V 3 bases and J 3 bases, with 14 bases left between them. Germline lookup yields CDR1 LNHNV and CDR2 YYDKDF (reference sequence). The CDR3 length is 15 residues. The CDR3 loop is CATSSDGQFYTEAFF. The CDR3 coding sequence is TGTGCCACCAGCAGTGACGGACAGTTTTACACTGAAGCTTTCTTT. The whole variable domain, remainder taken from reference TRBV15 and TRBJ1-1, is DAMVIQNPRYQVTQFGKPVTLSCSQTLNHNVMYWYQQKSSQAPKLLFHYYDKDFNNEADTPDNFQSRRPNTSFCFLDIRSPGLGDTAMYLCATSSDGQFYTEAFFGQGTRLTVV.

The rearrangement joins TRBV14 to TRBJ1-2; possible D gene TRBD1, 6 bases. CDR3 size: 20 residues. With 0 bases removed from V and 8 bases from J, the gap between germline ends came to 31 bases. Looked up from germline, CDR1 is SGHDN and CDR2 is FVKESK. For the CDR3, the DNA is TGTGCCAGCAGCCAAGATCCAAGCCCCGGACAGCTTAGAAATCTAGACGGCTACACCTTC. It encodes CASSQDPSPGQLRNLDGYTF.

The gene calls are TRBV6-5 and TRBJ2-7, with D possibly being TRBD1 (6 bases). Germline V gene lookup returns CDR1 MNHEY and CDR2 SVGAGI. The CDR3 runs 14 residues. V dropped 3 bases and J dropped 0 bases, with 9 bases sitting between them. As DNA, the CDR3 is TGTGCCAGCAGTTATGAGGACAGCTCCTACGAGCAGTACTTC. Translated, it gives CASSYEDSSYEQYF.

This chain uses TRBV15 with TRBJ2-7; tentatively, D is TRBD2 (5 bases). The CDR3 covers 13 residues. V was clipped by 5 bases and J by 2 bases, with 10 bases between them. Germline V gives CDR1 LNHNV, CDR2 YYDKDF (reference sequence). The CDR3 loop reads CATSGREPYEQYF. CDR3 DNA sequence: TGTGCCACCAGCGGCCGGGAACCCTACGAGCAGTACTTC.

This clone was detected a few times. The chain couples TRBV6-5 to TRBJ2-5; 9 bases line up with TRBD2. CDR3 length equals 16 residues. Trimming cost V 2 bases and J 6 bases; bases outside gene matches: 10. Germline CDR1 MNHEY, CDR2 SVGAGI. The CDR3 DNA reads TGTGCCAGCAGTTACGATTCTGCTAGCGGGGTACAGACCCAGTACTTC. This translates into CASSYDSASGVQTQYF.

This clone was counted a few times. The genes are TRBV27 and TRBJ2-5, with D uncertain. Germline V gives CDR1 MNHEY, CDR2 SMNVEV (reference sequence). V lost 4 bases to trimming and J lost 1 base, with 13 bases between them. CDR3 length: 15 residues. For the CDR3, the DNA is TGTGCCAGCAGTTATAGAGGACGGACCCAAGAGACCCAGTACTTC. Protein product: CASSYRGRTQETQYF.

V usage is TRBV4-2 and J usage is TRBJ2-3; D might be TRBD2 (6 bases). Germline CDR1 LGHNA, CDR2 YNFKEQ. The CDR3 has 15 residues. V lost 1 base to trimming and J lost 10 bases, with 18 bases between them. CDR3 nucleotide sequence: TGTGCCAGCAGCCAAGTAGATATAGGGGAGGCGTCGCAGTATTTT. Protein: CASSQVDIGEASQYF.

CDR3 sequence reads: CASSRPNNSPLHF. CDR3 in DNA: TGTGCCAGCAGTCGCCCTAATAATTCACCCCTCCACTTT. This chain uses TRBV6-5 with TRBJ1-6, with D uncertain. CDR3 length: 13 residues. From germline, CDR1 is MNHEY and CDR2 SVGAGI. The V gene lost 5 bases and the J gene lost 5 bases, with 7 bases spanning the gap.